What follows describes a single T cell receptor (beta chain). What it binds is unknown. The read ends 3 residues shy of where the CDR3 ends; the end is completed using the germline J gene. The source of the sample is a study of Tregs in tolerant kidney transplant recipients. Points from the study as a whole: Donor-specific Treg expansion exceeded global Treg expansion in tolerant patients, suggesting antigen drive.

The assay was immunoSEQ multiplex PCR, and TCRdb's table has in-frame clones only and misses some. In total, the table holds some 31,000 clones. CDR3 size: 16 residues. The germline V gene encodes CDR1 GTSNPN and CDR2 SVGIG (reference sequence). V shed 0 bases and J shed 2 bases, with 15 bases lying between them. This rearrangement joins TRBV30 to TRBJ2-3, with D perhaps TRBD2 (6 bases). This TCR was recovered from a human donor who received a combined kidney and bone marrow transplant. The source material was CD8+ T cells from blood, sampled before the transplant. CDR3 DNA (partial): TGTGCCTGGAGTGTACTTTCGGCGGGGCCCACAGATACG. As protein: CAWSVLSAGPTDT. In full, the CDR3 reads CAWSVLSAGPTDTQYF. The variable domain in full, completed from reference TRBV30 and TRBJ2-3, reads SQTIHQWPATLVQPVGSPLSLECTVEGTSNPNLYWYRQAAGRGLQLLFYSVGIGQISSEVPQNLSASRPQDRQFILSSKKLLLSDSGFYLCAWSVLSAGPTDTQYFGPGTRLTVL.